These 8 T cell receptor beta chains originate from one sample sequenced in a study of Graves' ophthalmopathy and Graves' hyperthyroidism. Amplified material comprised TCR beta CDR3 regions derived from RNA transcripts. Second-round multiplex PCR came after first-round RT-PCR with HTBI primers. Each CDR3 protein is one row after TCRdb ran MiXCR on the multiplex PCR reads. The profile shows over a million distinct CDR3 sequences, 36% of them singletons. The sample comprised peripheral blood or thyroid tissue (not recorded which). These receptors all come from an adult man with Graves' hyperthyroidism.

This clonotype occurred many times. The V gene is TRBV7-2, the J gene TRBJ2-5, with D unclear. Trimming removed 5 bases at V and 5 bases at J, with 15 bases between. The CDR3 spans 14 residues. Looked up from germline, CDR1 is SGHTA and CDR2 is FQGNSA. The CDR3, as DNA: TGTGCCAGCAGCCAACTCGCTACTGGGGAGACCCAGTACTTC. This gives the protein CASSQLATGETQYF.

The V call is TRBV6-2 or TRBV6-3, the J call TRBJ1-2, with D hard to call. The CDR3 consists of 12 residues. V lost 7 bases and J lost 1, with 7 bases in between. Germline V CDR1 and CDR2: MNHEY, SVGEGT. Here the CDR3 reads CASKGYNYGYTF. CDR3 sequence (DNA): TGTGCCAGCAAAGGGTATAACTATGGCTACACCTTC.

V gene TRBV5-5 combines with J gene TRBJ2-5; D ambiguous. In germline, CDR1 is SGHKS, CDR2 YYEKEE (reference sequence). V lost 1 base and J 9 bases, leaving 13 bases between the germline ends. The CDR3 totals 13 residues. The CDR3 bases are TGTGCCAGCAGCTTGCCACGCAGCCGGGCCCAGTACTTC. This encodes CASSLPRSRAQYF.

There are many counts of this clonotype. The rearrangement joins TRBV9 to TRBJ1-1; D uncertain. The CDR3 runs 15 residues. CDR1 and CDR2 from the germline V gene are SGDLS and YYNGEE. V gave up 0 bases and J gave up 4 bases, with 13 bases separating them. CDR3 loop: CASSVEGIPGTEAFF. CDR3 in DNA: TGTGCCAGCAGCGTAGAAGGAATTCCAGGCACTGAAGCTTTCTTT. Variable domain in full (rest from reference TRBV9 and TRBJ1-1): DSGVTQTPKHLITATGQRVTLRCSPRSGDLSVYWYQQSLDQGLQFLIQYYNGEERAKGNILERFSAQQFPDLHSELNLSSLELGDSALYFCASSVEGIPGTEAFFGQGTRLTVV.

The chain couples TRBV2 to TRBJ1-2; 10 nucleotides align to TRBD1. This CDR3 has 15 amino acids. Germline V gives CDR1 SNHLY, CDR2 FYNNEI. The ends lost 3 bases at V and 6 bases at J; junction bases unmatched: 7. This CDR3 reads CASSDVGQGGNGYTF. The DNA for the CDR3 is TGTGCCAGCAGTGATGTTGGACAGGGGGGGAATGGCTACACCTTC.

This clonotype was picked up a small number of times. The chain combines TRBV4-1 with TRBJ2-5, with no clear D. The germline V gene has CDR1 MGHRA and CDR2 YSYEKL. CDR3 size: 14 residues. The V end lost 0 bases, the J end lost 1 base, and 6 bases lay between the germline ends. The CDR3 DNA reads TGCGCCAGCAGCCAAGACCCGATCCAAGAGACCCAGTACTTC. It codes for CASSQDPIQETQYF.

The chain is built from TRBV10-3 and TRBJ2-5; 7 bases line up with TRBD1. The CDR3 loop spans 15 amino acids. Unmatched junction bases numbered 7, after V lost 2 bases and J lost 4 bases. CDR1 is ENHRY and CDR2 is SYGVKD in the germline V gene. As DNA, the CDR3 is TGTGCCATCAGTGAGCAGACAGGGATCCGAGAGACCCAGTACTTC. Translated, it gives CAISEQTGIRETQYF.

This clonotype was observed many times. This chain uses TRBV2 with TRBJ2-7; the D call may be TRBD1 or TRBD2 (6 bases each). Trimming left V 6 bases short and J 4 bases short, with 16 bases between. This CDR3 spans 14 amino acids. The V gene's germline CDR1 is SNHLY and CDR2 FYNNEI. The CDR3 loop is CASSGGWGAYEQYF. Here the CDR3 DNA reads TGTGCCAGCAGCGGCGGTTGGGGGGCTTACGAGCAGTACTTC.